These 15 T cell receptor beta chains came from one sample sequenced in a study of blood T cell repertoires in COVID-19. The method was immunoSEQ multiplex PCR; TCRdb's version includes in-frame clones alone and lacks a portion of them. The table includes 150,000 to 200,000 clones, around nine tenths detected once. Sequencing used peripheral blood. The receptor set was obtained from a human donor in a cohort sampled during active COVID-19.

This clone was detected only once. The J gene is TRBJ2-7, the V gene TRBV28; D is perhaps TRBD2 (5 bases). Looked up from germline, CDR1 is MDHEN and CDR2 is SYDVKM. This CDR3 comprises 14 residues. Trimming stripped 5 bases from V and 5 bases from J, with 16 bases between. CDR3 DNA sequence: TGTGCCAGCAGTCATGGACTGAGCGTCCACGAGCAGTACTTC. It yields the protein CASSHGLSVHEQYF.

This sequence joins TRBV2 and TRBJ1-2; D is undetermined. Trimming stripped 3 bases from V and 4 bases from J, with 12 bases between. From germline, CDR1 is SNHLY and CDR2 FYNNEI. The CDR3 loop spans 14 amino acids. CDR3 sequence reads: CASSDRRLSYGYTF. The CDR3 nucleotides are TGTGCCAGCAGTGACAGGAGACTATCCTATGGCTACACCTTC.

The chain couples TRBV29-1 to TRBJ2-1; TRBD2 matches 9 bases. The CDR3 contains 16 residues. Trimming took 4 bases from V and 4 from J; bases not matched to a gene: 11. CDR1 is SQVTM and CDR2 is ANQGSEA in the germline V gene. The CDR3 sequence: CSVGTPRTSVYNEQFF. The CDR3, as DNA: TGCAGCGTTGGGACGCCCCGGACTAGCGTTTACAATGAGCAGTTCTTC.

This clone is a singleton in its sample. The chain employs TRBV3-1 (or the pseudogene TRBV3-2) and TRBJ2-1; D remains unclear. The CDR3 loop spans 14 amino acids. V shed 0 bases and J shed 8 bases, with 11 bases lying between them. Germline V gene data show CDR1 as LGHDT and CDR2 as YNNKEL (reference sequence). CDR3 in DNA: TGTGCCAGCAGCCAAGAGCCTAGTAAGGATGAGCAGTTCTTC. Encoded protein: CASSQEPSKDEQFF.

The chain joins TRBV6-1 to TRBJ2-5; TRBD2 matches 8 bases. After removal of 3 bases from V and 3 bases from J, the junction contained 9 bases not matched to a gene. Germline CDR1 and CDR2: MNHNS and SASEGT. The CDR3 length is 16 residues. The CDR3 loop is CASSDPSVAGKETQYF. As DNA, the CDR3 is TGTGCCAGCAGTGACCCCTCGGTAGCGGGGAAAGAGACCCAGTACTTC.

The rearrangement links TRBV2 to TRBJ2-5, with TRBD1 matching 8 bases. The CDR3 has 14 residues. CDR1 SNHLY and CDR2 FYNNEI come from the germline V gene. The ends lost 9 bases at V and 2 bases at J; junction bases unmatched: 8. In DNA form, the CDR3 reads TGTGCCAGTACTCGACAGGGGCTTCAAGAGACCCAGTACTTC. Protein product: CASTRQGLQETQYF.

The chain uses TRBV6-5 and TRBJ2-7, with 13 bases matching TRBD2. CDR3 length equals 14 residues. With V trimmed by 6 bases and J by 6 bases, 5 bases remained unmatched. Germline CDR1 MNHEY, CDR2 SVGAGI. The CDR3 loop reads CASRRLAGGGEQYF. In DNA, the CDR3 is TGTGCCAGCAGAAGACTAGCGGGAGGCGGCGAGCAGTACTTC.

The CDR3 nucleotides are TGTGCCAGCAGCTTCACAGGCTCTGGGGCCAACGTCCTGACTTTC. Translated: CASSFTGSGANVLTF. V usage is TRBV14 and J usage is TRBJ2-6, with D perhaps TRBD1 (5 bases). Germline CDR1 SGHDN, CDR2 FVKESK. CDR3 length: 15 residues. Trimming took 5 bases from V and 0 from J, leaving 8 bases between them.

In its sample, this clone was seen a few times. The chain carries TRBV9 and TRBJ1-6, with a possible D match to TRBD1 (6 bases). V gave up 4 bases and J gave up 6 bases, with 17 bases separating them. The germline CDR1 and CDR2 sequences are SGDLS and YYNGEE. The CDR3 extends over 16 amino acids. The CDR3 DNA sequence: TGTGCCAGCAGCTTTAATCCGGACAGTGTTAATTCACCCCTCCACTTT. The encoded protein is CASSFNPDSVNSPLHF.

The genes are TRBV28 and TRBJ1-2; perhaps TRBD1 as D (5 bases). The V end was cut by 6 bases, the J end by 5 bases, with 16 bases between. CDR3 length: 14 residues. Looked up from germline, CDR1 is MDHEN and CDR2 is SYDVKM. The DNA for the CDR3 is TGTGCCAGCAGCCTTCACACCGCAGGGTATGGCTACACCTTC. Translating gives CASSLHTAGYGYTF.

V usage is TRBV10-3 and J usage is TRBJ1-1, with TRBD1 matching 8 bases. The trim removed 7 bases at V and 1 base at J, leaving 2 bases unmatched. Germline V gives CDR1 ENHRY, CDR2 SYGVKD. The CDR3 contains 13 residues. In DNA, the CDR3 is TGTGCCATCAACGGACAGGGGAACACTGAAGCTTTCTTT. Its protein is CAINGQGNTEAFF.

The chain employs TRBV27 and TRBJ1-2, with no clear D. Trimming cost V 0 bases and J 5 bases, with 16 bases left between them. Germline V gene lookup returns CDR1 MNHEY and CDR2 SMNVEV (reference sequence). This CDR3 comprises 16 residues. The CDR3 coding sequence is TGTGCCAGCAGTTTATCGTTAGACGTGGGCGTATATGGCTACACCTTC. It specifies CASSLSLDVGVYGYTF.

V and J are TRBV6-4 and TRBJ2-7, with a weak D call TRBD2 (5 bases). The germline V gene encodes CDR1 MRHNA and CDR2 SNTAGT. V shed 6 bases and J shed 2 bases, with 11 bases lying between them. The CDR3 runs 13 residues. CDR3 nucleotides: TGTGCCAGCAGGCTAGCTGAGCCCTACGAGCAGTACTTC. Translation: CASRLAEPYEQYF.

This clone has only one observation. The chain links TRBV11-1 to TRBJ2-5; 15 bases align to TRBD2. Germline lookup yields CDR1 SGHAT and CDR2 FQDESV (reference sequence). The V segment lost 5 bases and the J segment 8 bases; nucleotides outside the gene matches: 9. This CDR3 is 16 amino acids long. This CDR3 is CASSTEGLAGGGTQYF. In DNA, the CDR3 is TGTGCCAGCAGCACTGAGGGACTAGCGGGAGGAGGTACCCAGTACTTC.

V is TRBV5-4 and J is TRBJ2-1; 9 positions agree with TRBD1. Germline CDR1 SGHNT, CDR2 YYREEE (reference sequence). The CDR3 length is 14 residues. Unmatched junction bases numbered 5, after V lost 3 bases and J lost 7 bases. DNA of the CDR3: TGTGCCAGCAGCTCCGGACAGGGGAGGAATGAGCAGTTCTTC. As protein: CASSSGQGRNEQFF.